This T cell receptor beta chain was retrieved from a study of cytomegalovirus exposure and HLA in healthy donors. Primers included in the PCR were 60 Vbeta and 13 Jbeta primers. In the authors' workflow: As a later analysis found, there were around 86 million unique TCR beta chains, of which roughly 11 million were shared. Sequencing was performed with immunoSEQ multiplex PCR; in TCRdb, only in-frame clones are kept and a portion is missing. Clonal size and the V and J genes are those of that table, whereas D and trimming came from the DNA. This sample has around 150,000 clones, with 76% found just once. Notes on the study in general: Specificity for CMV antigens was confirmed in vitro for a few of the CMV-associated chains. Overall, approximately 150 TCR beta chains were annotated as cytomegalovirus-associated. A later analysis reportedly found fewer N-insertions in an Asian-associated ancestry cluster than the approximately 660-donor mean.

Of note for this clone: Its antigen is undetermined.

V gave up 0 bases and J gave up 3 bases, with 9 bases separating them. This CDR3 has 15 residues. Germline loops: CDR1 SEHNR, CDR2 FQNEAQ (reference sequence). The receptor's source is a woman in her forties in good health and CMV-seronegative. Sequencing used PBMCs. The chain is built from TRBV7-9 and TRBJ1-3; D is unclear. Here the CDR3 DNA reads TGTGCCAGCAGCTTAGCTTCCCTTAATGGAAACACCATATATTTT. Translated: CASSLASLNGNTIYF.